This T cell receptor (beta chain) originates from a study of T cell responses to AZD1222 COVID-19 vaccine. Study-wide results and caveats: Spike as a whole was targeted by vaccine-associated CD4 TCRs, dominant at 160-218 and 743-854. No day 14 peak samples; only post-peak repertoires were characterized.

Of note for this clone: No antigen is known for it.

The data were produced by immunoSEQ multiplex PCR, yet TCRdb's version contains in-frame clones alone and is incomplete. Of roughly 150,000 clones in the sample, around 91% were seen once. This CDR3 has 15 residues. The V and J ends lost 3 bases and 4 bases, in that order; junction bases with no gene match: 6. Germline V gene sequence: CDR1 SGHTS, CDR2 YDEGEE. This specimen consisted of peripheral blood, obtained on day 0 of AZD1222 vaccination. The TCR was taken from an adult in good health. The rearrangement links TRBV5-8 to TRBJ1-5; 8 bases match TRBD1. The CDR3 DNA reads TGTGCCAGCAGCTCCAGGACAGGGACAAATCAGCCCCAGCATTTT. Translation: CASSSRTGTNQPQHF.